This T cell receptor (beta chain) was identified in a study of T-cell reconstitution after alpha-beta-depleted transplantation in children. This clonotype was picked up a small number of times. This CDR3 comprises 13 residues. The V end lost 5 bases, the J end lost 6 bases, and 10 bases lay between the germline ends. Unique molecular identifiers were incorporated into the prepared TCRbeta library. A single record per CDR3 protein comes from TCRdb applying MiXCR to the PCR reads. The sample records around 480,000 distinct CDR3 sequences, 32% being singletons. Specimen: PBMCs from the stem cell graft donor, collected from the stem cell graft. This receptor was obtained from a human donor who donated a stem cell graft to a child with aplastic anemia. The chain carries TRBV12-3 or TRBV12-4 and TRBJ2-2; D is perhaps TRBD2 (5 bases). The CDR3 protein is CASSITSPGELFF. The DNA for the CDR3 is TGTGCCAGCAGTATAACTAGTCCCGGGGAGCTGTTTTTT.